This T cell receptor beta chain was sequenced for a study of blood T cell repertoires in COVID-19. Sequencing was performed with immunoSEQ multiplex PCR; in TCRdb, only in-frame clones are kept and a portion is missing. The profile shows tens of thousands of clones, approximately 86% of them singletons. Germline-derived CDR1 and CDR2 are SGHRS and YFSETQ. With 3 bases removed from V and 2 bases from J, the gap between germline ends came to 8 bases. The CDR3 is made up of 13 amino acids. The genes are TRBV5-1 and TRBJ1-1; no clear D. The receptor comes from a man aged 60 to 69 with acute or convalescent COVID-19. The specimen was peripheral blood. The CDR3 loop reads CASSYAGNTEAFF. Written as DNA, the CDR3 is TGCGCCAGCAGCTACGCGGGAAACACTGAAGCTTTCTTT.